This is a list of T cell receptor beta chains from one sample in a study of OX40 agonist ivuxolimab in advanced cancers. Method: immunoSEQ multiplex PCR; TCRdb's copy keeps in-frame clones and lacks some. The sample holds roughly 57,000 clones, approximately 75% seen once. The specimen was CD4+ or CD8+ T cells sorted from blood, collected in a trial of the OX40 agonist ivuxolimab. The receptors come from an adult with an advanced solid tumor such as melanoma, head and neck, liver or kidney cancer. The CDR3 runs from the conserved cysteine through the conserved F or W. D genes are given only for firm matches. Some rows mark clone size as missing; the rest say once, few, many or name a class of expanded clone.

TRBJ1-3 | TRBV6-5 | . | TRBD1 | TGTGCCAGCAGTAGACAGGGGGGAGGAAACACCATATATTTT | CASSRQGGGNTIYF
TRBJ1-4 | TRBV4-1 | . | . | TGCGCCAGCAGCCAAGTTCTAGGGAAACCAACTAATGAAAAACTGTTTTTT | CASSQVLGKPTNEKLFF
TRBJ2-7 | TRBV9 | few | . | TGTGCCAGCAGCGACCGACCGGGGAGCTACGAGCAGTACTTC | CASSDRPGSYEQYF
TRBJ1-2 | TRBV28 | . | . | TGTGCCAGCAACGGGAGGGCAGGGTATTATCCGGGTGGCTACACCTTC | CASNGRAGYYPGGYTF
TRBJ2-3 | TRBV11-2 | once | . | TGTGCCAGCAGGACTAGCACAGATACGCAGTATTTT | CASRTSTDTQYF
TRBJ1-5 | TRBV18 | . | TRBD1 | TGTGCCAGCTCTCGCCAGGGGGCGGAAAGCAATCAGCCCCAGCATTTT | CASSRQGAESNQPQHF
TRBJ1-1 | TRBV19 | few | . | TGTGCCAGTAGTCCACGAGGGGGGGCACCTGAAGCTTTCTTT | CASSPRGGAPEAFF
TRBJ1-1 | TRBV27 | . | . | TGTGCCAGCAGTCCCCTAGGGCAGAGCGTCACACAAGCTTTCTTT | CASSPLGQSVTQAFF
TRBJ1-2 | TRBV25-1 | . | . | TGTGCCAGCGGCCCACAGGGCGCATATGGCTACACCTTC | CASGPQGAYGYTF
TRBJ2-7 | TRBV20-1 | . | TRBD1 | TGCAGCCTTGGGACAGCCTACGAGCAGTACTTC | CSLGTAYEQYF
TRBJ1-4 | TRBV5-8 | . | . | TGTGCCAGCAGCCTGGTCGGGGGCTTTAATGAAAAACTGTTTTTT | CASSLVGGFNEKLFF
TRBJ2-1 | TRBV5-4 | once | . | TGTGCCAGCAGCTTGAAGTCCCTTCAGGATGAGCAGTTCTTC | CASSLKSLQDEQFF
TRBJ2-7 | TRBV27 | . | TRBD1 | TGTGCCAGCAGTCGGACAGGAACCTACGAGCAGTACTTC | CASSRTGTYEQYF
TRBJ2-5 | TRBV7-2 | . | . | TGTGCCAGCAGCTTGTGGGATCAAGAGACCCAGTACTTC | CASSLWDQETQYF
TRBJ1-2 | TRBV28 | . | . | TGTGCCAGCAGTTCTCCAACTGGGGGCGCATATGGCTACACCTTC | CASSSPTGGAYGYTF
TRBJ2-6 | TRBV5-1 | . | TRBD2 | TGCGCCAGCAGCCCCAGCGGGGGCCTCTCTGGGGCCAACGTCCTGACTTTC | CASSPSGGLSGANVLTF
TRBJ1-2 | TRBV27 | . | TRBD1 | TGTGCCAGCAGTATGGACAGGGGGCAATATGGCTACACCTTC | CASSMDRGQYGYTF
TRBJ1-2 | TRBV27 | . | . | TGTGCCAGCAGTTTACAGGGAGTACGAGGCTATGGCTACACCTTC | CASSLQGVRGYGYTF